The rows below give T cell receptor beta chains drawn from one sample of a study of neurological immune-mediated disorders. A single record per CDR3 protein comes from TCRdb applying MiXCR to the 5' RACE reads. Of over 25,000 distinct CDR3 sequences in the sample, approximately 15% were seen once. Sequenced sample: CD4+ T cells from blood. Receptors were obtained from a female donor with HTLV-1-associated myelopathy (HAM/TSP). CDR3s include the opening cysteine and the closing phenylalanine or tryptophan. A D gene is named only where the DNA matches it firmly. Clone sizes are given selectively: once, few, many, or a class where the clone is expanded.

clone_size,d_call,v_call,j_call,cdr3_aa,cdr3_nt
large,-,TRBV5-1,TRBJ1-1,CASSLKGGTEAFF,TGCGCCAGCAGCTTAAAAGGGGGCACTGAAGCTTTCTTT
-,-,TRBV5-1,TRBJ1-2,CASSQDGAYGYTF,TGCGCCAGCAGTCAAGACGGCGCCTATGGCTACACCTTC
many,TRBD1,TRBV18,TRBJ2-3,CASSPGTGITDTQYF,TGTGCCAGCTCACCCGGGACAGGGATTACAGATACGCAGTATTTT
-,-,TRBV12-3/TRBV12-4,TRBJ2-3,CASSPQLGSEQYF,TGTGCCAGCAGTCCCCAGCTAGGCAGTGAGCAGTATTTT
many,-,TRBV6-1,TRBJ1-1,CASSEAWRTENTEAFF,TGTGCCAGCAGTGAAGCATGGAGGACAGAGAACACTGAAGCTTTCTTT
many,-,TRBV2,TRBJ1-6,CASRQEPLGNSPLHF,TGTGCCAGCAGGCAGGAGCCCTTAGGAAATTCACCCCTCCACTTT
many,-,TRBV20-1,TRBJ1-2,CSATQGHPYGYTF,TGCAGTGCCACTCAAGGGCATCCCTATGGCTACACCTTC
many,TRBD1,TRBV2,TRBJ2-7,CASTLQGAREQYF,TGTGCCAGCACCCTACAGGGGGCGAGGGAGCAGTACTTC
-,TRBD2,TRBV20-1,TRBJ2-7,CSASGLAGLYEQYF,TGCAGTGCTTCCGGACTAGCGGGCCTCTACGAGCAGTACTTC
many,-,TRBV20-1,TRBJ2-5,CSARPTIRGTQYF,TGCAGTGCTAGGCCAACTATTAGAGGGACCCAGTACTTC
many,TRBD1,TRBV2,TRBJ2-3,CASSETTGIANTQYF,TGTGCCAGCAGTGAAACGACAGGGATAGCGAATACGCAGTATTTT
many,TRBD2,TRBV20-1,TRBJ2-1,CSASAGASYNEQFF,TGCAGTGCCTCAGCGGGGGCCTCCTACAATGAGCAGTTCTTC
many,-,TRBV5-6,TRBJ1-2,CASSLDGTRGYTF,TGTGCCAGCAGCTTGGACGGGACGAGGGGCTACACCTTC
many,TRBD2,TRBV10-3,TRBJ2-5,CAISPASAGEPETQYF,TGTGCCATCAGCCCCGCATCAGCGGGAGAGCCAGAGACCCAGTACTTC
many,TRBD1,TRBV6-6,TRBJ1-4,CATLDRGPWNEKLFF,TGTGCCACCCTGGACAGGGGGCCATGGAATGAAAAACTGTTTTTT
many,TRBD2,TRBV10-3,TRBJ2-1,CAISGRTSGITYNEQFF,TGTGCCATCAGTGGCCGGACTAGCGGAATAACCTACAATGAGCAGTTCTTC
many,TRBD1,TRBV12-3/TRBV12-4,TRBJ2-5,CASSPAGTEVETQYF,TGTGCCAGCAGCCCGGCCGGGACAGAGGTAGAGACCCAGTACTTC
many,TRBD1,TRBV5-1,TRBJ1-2,CASSPGTVNYGYTF,TGCGCCAGCAGCCCCGGGACAGTTAACTATGGCTACACCTTC
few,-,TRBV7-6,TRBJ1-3,CASSRGRTSGNTIYF,TGTGCCAGCAGCCGAGGGCGGACCTCTGGAAACACCATATATTTT
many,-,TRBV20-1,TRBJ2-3,CSPREDDIFRTDTQYF,TGCAGTCCTAGGGAAGACGACATTTTTCGCACAGATACGCAGTATTTT
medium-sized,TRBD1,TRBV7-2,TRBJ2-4,CASSLSGQGVLYIQYF,TGTGCCAGCAGCTTATCGGGACAGGGTGTTTTATACATTCAGTACTTC
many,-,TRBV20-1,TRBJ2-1,CSARDLSGTYNEQFF,TGCAGTGCTAGAGATCTAAGCGGAACCTACAATGAGCAGTTCTTC
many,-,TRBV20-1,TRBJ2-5,CSARGDRGETQYF,TGCAGTGCTAGAGGAGACCGGGGGGAGACCCAGTACTTC
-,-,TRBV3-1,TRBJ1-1,CANSLDDTEAFF,TGTGCCAACAGTCTGGATGACACTGAAGCTTTCTTT
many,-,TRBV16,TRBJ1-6,CASSRATVNNSPLHF,TGTGCCAGCAGCCGAGCGACAGTAAATAATTCACCCCTCCACTTT
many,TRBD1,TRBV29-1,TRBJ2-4,CSVATGGKNIQYF,TGCAGCGTTGCTACAGGGGGGAAAAACATTCAGTACTTC
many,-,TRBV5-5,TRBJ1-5,CASSLDVGGNQPQHF,TGTGCCAGCAGCTTGGATGTAGGAGGCAATCAGCCCCAGCATTTT
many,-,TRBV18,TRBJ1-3,CASSPPGVSASGNTIYF,TGTGCCAGCTCACCACCTGGTGTCAGTGCCTCTGGAAACACCATATATTTT
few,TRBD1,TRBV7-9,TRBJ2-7,CASIGDRGHEQYF,TGTGCCAGCATCGGGGACAGGGGACACGAGCAGTACTTC
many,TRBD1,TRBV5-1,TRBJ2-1,CASSLRGTYNEQFF,TGCGCCAGCAGCCTCAGGGGGACCTACAATGAGCAGTTCTTC
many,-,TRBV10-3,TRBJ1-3,CAITGDSGNTIYF,TGTGCCATCACTGGAGACTCTGGAAACACCATATATTTT
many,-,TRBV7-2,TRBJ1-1,CASSLGFGDEAFF,TGTGCCAGCAGCTTGGGTTTCGGTGATGAAGCTTTCTTT
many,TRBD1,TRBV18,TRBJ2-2,CASSRTGGANTGELFF,TGTGCCAGCTCACGGACAGGGGGCGCGAACACCGGGGAGCTGTTTTTT
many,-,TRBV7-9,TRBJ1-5,CASSLVWGQPQHF,TGTGCCAGCAGCTTAGTTTGGGGTCAGCCCCAGCATTTT
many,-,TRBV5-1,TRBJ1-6,CASSLGGNKSPLHF,TGCGCCAGCAGCTTGGGGGGGAACAAATCACCCCTCCACTTT
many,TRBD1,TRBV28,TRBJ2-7,CASSPSGTDYEQYF,TGTGCCAGCAGCCCATCCGGGACAGACTACGAGCAGTACTTC
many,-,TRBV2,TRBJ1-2,CASTPGPYGYTF,TGTGCCAGCACCCCAGGTCCCTATGGCTACACCTTC
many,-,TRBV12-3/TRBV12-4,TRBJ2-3,CASSLEQSDTQYF,TGTGCCAGCAGTTTGGAGCAGTCAGATACGCAGTATTTT
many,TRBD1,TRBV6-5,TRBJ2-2,CASRDRGWAGELFF,TGTGCCAGCAGAGACAGGGGTTGGGCCGGGGAGCTGTTTTTT
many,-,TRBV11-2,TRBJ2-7,CASTSKGRGGSYYEQYF,TGTGCCAGCACCTCGAAAGGCCGGGGCGGAAGCTACTACGAGCAGTACTTC